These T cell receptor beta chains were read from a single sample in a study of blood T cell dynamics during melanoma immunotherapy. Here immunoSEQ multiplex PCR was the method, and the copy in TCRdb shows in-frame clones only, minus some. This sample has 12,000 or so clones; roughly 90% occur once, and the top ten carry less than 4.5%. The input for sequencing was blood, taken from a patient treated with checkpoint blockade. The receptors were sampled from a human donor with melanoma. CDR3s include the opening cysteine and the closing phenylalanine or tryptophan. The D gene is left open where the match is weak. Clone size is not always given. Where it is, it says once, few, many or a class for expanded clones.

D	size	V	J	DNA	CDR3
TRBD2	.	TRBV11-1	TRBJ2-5	TGTGCCAGCAGCACGGGGACGGGAGGGACATATCTACAAGAGACCCAGTACTTC	CASSTGTGGTYLQETQYF
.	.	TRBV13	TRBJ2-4	TGTGCCAGCAGCTTCCAGACCCTGGGAAACATTCAGTACTTC	CASSFQTLGNIQYF
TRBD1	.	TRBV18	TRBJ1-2	TGTGCCAGCTCAAGGGACAGGGGACATATGGGCTACACCTTC	CASSRDRGHMGYTF
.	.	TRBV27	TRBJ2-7	TGTGCCAGCAGTTTGACCGCGGTACACGAGCAGTACTTC	CASSLTAVHEQYF
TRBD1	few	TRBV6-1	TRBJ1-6	TGTGCCAGCAGTGAAGGGACAGGGTCGCCTTCACCCCTCCACTTT	CASSEGTGSPSPLHF
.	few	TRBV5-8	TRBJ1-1	TGTGCCAGCAGCTTACTTGCCAGGGGGAACACTGAAGCTTTCTTT	CASSLLARGNTEAFF
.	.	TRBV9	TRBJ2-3	TGTGCCAGCAGCCCTATGAGAGATACGCAGTATTTT	CASSPMRDTQYF
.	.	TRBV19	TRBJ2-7	TGTGCCAGTAGTATTAGCGGTAGCTCCTACGAGCAGTACTTC	CASSISGSSYEQYF
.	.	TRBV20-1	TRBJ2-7	TGCAGTGCAGAGCATAGCTACGAGCAGTACTTC	CSAEHSYEQYF
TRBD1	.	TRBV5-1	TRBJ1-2	TGCGCCAGCAGCTTGGACAGGGGGACCTATGGCTACACCTTC	CASSLDRGTYGYTF
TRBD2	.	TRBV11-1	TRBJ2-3	TGTGCCAGCAGCTTAGCAGGGACTAGCGGAGGGAAATATTTT	CASSLAGTSGGKYF
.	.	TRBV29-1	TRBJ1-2	TGCAGCGTTGAATTGGTCAGCCCTTATGGCTACACCTTC	CSVELVSPYGYTF
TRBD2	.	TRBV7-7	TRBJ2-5	TGTGCCAGCAGCTTAGGACTAGCGGGAGTAGAGACCCAGTACTTC	CASSLGLAGVETQYF
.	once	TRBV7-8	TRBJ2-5	TGTGCCAGTAGATATGGCGAGACCCAGTACTTC	CASRYGETQYF
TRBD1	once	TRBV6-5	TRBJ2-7	TGTGCCAGCAGTTCGTTGGACAGGGGGGGCGAGCAGTACTTC	CASSSLDRGGEQYF
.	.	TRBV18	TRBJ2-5	TGTGCCAGCTCACCAGGTACAGCCCAAGAGACCCAGTACTTC	CASSPGTAQETQYF
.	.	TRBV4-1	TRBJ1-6	TGCGCCAGCAGAGAGGGCGGGATCGGTTCACCCCTCCACTTT	CASREGGIGSPLHF
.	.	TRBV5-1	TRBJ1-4	TGCGCCAGCAGAGATTGGGGTTCCGCAACTAATGAAAAACTGTTTTTT	CASRDWGSATNEKLFF
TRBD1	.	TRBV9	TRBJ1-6	TGTGCCAGCAGCGCGACAGGGAATTCACCCCTCCACTTT	CASSATGNSPLHF
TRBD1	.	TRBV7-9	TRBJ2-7	TGTGCCAGCAGTACCCGGGACAGGGGCCACGAGCAGTACTTC	CASSTRDRGHEQYF
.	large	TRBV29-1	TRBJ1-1	TGCAGCGTTGCTACAGGGCCCACTGAAGCTTTCTTT	CSVATGPTEAFF
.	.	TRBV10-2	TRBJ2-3	TGCGCCAGCACCGAGGTCTCAGATACGCAGTATTTT	CASTEVSDTQYF
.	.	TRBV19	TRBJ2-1	TGTGCCAGTAGTATAGATCTAAGAGGGTCCCCGGGCTCCTACAATGAGCAGTTCTTC	CASSIDLRGSPGSYNEQFF
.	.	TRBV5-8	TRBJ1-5	TGTGCCAGCAGCTTGGACAGGAATCAGCCCCAGCATTTT	CASSLDRNQPQHF
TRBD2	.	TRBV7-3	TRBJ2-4	TGTGCCAGCAGCTTAACGGGGCGGGAGTCCGGCATTCAGTACTTC	CASSLTGRESGIQYF
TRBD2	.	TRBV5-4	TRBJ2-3	TGTGCCAGCAGCCCAGCGGGAGGGACGGGCACAGATACGCAGTATTTT	CASSPAGGTGTDTQYF
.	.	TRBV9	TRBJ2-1	TGTGCCAGCAGCGTAGCTTCAGGCGCCTACAATGAGCAGTTCTTC	CASSVASGAYNEQFF
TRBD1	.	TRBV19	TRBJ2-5	TGTGCCAGTAGTGACCAGGGGGAAGAGACCCAGTACTTC	CASSDQGEETQYF
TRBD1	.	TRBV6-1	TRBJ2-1	TGTGCCAGCGGGGGGACAGGGGGGTACAATGAGCAGTTCTTC	CASGGTGGYNEQFF
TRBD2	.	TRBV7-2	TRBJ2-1	TGTGCCAGCAGCCTCGGGACTAGCGTCGAAGAGCAGTTCTTC	CASSLGTSVEEQFF
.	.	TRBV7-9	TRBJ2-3	TGTGCCAGCAGCCCGACCCGGGACTCAAGGTCAGATACGCAGTATTTT	CASSPTRDSRSDTQYF
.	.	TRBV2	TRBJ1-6	TGTGCCAGCGGAACAGAGTTAAATTCACCCCTCCACTTT	CASGTELNSPLHF
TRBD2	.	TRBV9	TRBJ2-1	TGTGCCAGCAGCGTAGCTTTAGCGGGTACCTACAATGAGCAGTTCTTC	CASSVALAGTYNEQFF
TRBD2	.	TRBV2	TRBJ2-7	TGTGCCAGTGGGGGGACCGGACTAGCGGGGGGTTCCTACGAGCAGTACTTC	CASGGTGLAGGSYEQYF
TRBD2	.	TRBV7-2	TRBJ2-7	TGTGCCAGCAGCTTAGGCACTAGCGGGGGGTACGAGCAGTACTTC	CASSLGTSGGYEQYF
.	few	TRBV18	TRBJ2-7	TGTGCCAGCTCGTCCTCCGGGACGTTAGCCCGGGGCCCGATCGGGGGCGAGCAGTACTTC	CASSSSGTLARGPIGGEQYF
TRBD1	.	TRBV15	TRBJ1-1	TGTGCCACCAGCAGGAGACAGGGGGCCGGGTCTGAAGCTTTCTTT	CATSRRQGAGSEAFF
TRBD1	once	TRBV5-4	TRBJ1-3	TGTGCCAGCAGCACGGGACAGGGGGCAGGTGGAAACACCATATATTTT	CASSTGQGAGGNTIYF
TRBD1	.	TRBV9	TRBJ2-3	TGTGCCAGCAGTCGGGACAGGGGGGGCACAGATACGCAGTATTTT	CASSRDRGGTDTQYF